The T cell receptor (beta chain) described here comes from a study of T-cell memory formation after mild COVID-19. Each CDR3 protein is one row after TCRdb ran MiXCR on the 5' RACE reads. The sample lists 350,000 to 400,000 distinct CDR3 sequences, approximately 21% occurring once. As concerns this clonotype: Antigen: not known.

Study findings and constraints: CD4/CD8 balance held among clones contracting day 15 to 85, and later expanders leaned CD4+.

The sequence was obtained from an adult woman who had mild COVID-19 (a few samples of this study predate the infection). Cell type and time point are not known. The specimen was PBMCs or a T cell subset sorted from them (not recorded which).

CDR3 nucleotide sequence: TGCAGCGTTGCACTCGATCACACCGGGGAGCTGTTTTTT. This sequence encodes CSVALDHTGELFF. V and J are TRBV29-1 and TRBJ2-2; D gene uncertain. The V end lost 4 bases, the J end lost 3 bases, and 9 bases lay between the germline ends. The V gene's germline CDR1 is SQVTM and CDR2 ANQGSEA. The CDR3 sequence is 13 residues long.